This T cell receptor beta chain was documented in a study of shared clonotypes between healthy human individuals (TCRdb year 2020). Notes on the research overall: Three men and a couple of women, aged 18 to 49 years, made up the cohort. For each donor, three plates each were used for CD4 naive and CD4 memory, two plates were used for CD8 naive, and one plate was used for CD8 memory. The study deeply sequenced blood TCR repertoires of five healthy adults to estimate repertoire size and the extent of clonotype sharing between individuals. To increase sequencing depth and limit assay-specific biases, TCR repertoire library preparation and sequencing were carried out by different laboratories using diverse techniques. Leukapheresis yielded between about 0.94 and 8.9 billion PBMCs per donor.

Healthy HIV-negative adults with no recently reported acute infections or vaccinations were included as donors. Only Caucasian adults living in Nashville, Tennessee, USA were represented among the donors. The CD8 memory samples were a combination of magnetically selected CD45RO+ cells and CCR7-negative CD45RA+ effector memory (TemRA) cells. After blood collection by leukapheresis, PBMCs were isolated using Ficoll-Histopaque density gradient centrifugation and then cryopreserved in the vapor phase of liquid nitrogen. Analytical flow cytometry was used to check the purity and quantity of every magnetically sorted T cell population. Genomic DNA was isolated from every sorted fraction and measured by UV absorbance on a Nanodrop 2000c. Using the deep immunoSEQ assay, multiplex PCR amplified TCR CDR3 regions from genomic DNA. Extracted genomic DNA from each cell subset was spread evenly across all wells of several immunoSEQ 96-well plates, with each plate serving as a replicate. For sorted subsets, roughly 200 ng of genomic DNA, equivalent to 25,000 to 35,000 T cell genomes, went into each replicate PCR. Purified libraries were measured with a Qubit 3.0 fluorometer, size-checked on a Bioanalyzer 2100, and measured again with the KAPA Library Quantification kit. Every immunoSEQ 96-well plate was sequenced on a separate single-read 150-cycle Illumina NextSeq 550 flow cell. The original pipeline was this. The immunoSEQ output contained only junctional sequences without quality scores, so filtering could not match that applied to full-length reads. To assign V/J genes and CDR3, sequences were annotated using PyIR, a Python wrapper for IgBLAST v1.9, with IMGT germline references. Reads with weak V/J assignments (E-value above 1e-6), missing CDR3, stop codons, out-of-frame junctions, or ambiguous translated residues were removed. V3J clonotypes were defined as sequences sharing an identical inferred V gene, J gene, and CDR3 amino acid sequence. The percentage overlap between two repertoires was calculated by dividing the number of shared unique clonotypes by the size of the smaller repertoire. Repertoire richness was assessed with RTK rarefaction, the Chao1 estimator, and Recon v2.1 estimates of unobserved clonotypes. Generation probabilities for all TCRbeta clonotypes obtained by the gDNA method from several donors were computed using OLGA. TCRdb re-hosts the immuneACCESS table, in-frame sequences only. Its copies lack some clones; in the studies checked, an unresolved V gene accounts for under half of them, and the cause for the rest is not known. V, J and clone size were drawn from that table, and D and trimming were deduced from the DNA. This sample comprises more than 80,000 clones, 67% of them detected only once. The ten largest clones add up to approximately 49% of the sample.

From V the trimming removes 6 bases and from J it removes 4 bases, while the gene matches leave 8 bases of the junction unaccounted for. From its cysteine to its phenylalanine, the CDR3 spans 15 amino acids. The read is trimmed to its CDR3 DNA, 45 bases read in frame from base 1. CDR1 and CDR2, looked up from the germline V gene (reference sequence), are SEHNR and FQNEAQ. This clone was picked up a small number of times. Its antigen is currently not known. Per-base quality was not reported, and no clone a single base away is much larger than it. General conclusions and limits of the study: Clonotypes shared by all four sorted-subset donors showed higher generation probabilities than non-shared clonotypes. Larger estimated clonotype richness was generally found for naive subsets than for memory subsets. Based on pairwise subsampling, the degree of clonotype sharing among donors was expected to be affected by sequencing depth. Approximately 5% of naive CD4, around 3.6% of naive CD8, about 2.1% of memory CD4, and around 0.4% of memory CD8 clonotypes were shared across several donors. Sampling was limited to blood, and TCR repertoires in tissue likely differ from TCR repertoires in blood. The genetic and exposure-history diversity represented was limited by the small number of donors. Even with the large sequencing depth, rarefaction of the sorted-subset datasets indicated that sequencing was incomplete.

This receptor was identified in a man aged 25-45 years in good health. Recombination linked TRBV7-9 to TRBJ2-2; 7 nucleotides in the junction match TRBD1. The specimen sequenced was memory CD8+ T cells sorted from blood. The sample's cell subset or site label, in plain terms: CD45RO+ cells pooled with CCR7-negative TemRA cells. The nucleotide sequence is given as TGTGCCAGCAGGCCCACGGGACAGTCCACCGGGGAGCTGTTTTTT. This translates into CASRPTGQSTGELFF.